This TCR beta chain comes out of a study of response to subunit inactivated influenza vaccine. Study-wide results and limits: There was a suggestion from the authors that each seasonal influenza vaccination recruits few new T cells.

In regard to this clonotype: The antigen is undetermined.

TCRdb passed the RT-PCR reads through MiXCR, listing each CDR3 protein once. In the table there are about 160,000 distinct CDR3 sequences, about 11% of which are singletons. Germline V gene lookup returns CDR1 MDHEN and CDR2 SYDVKM. This CDR3 has 16 residues. The V gene end was trimmed by 1 base and the J gene end by 4 bases; junction bases not matched to a gene: 3. The clonotype originates from a man aged 50-60 years who received an inactivated influenza vaccine. The sequencing here drew on non-naive T cells sorted from PBMCs, taken roughly 45 days after vaccination. This chain uses TRBV28 with TRBJ2-1; 11 bases are shared with TRBD2. CDR3 nucleotide sequence: TGTGCCAGCAGTTTATCCGGGACTAGCGGTTACAATGAGCAGTTCTTC. Protein: CASSLSGTSGYNEQFF.